This T cell receptor (beta chain) was sequenced during a study of STAT3 mutations in large granular lymphocyte leukemia (dated by TCRdb to between 2019 and 2020). Background on the whole study: Canonical activating STAT3 mutations were detected in roughly half of the longitudinally sequenced T-LGLL patients. One or more immunosuppressive therapy regimens were given to more than half of T-LGLL patients, and hematologic response was seen in about 43% of the treated patients. As controls, the study also included longitudinal sequencing of a couple of patients with natural killer LGL leukemia. From an initial cohort of 200 to 250 LGL patients, roughly 17 representative T-LGLL cases were selected for longitudinal TCRbeta and STAT3 sequencing. For each patient, sequencing was performed at an average of around 4 time points, with a range of 2 to 8 samplings. Patients with T-cell large granular lymphocyte leukemia underwent serial deep sequencing of TCRbeta CDR3 and STAT3 to reconstruct clonal hierarchy and dynamics.

Counted from cysteine to phenylalanine, this CDR3 has 15 amino acids. Only the CDR3 DNA stays, 45 bases, in frame from base 1. Germline trimming: 3 bases from V, 2 bases from J; junction bases outside gene matches: 4. CDR1 KGHSH and CDR2 LQKENI were looked up in the germline V gene. TCRbeta libraries were sequenced on an Illumina MiSeq, averaging around 41,000 productive templates per sample. Multiplex PCR amplification was used to generate TCRbeta CDR3 libraries with the immunoSEQ assay. From the authors' description of their analysis: Repertoire diversity was calculated as previously defined, with values near 0 taken to indicate extremely monoclonal samples. TCRdb provides this immuneACCESS table in a form limited to in-frame rearrangements. Some clones are lacking; in checked studies, under half of them reflect an unresolved V gene, and why the rest are absent is not known. Clone size and V and J calls were adopted from that table, with D and trimming inferred from the DNA. This sample gives 11,000 or so clones in total; 85% of them show up just once. The ten largest make up 86% of the sample.

The same DNA, extracted from blood mononuclear cells, served for both TCR sequencing and STAT3 sequencing. On the study overall, not on this receptor specifically: Because no samples were available when a clone first appeared, clonal expansion had to be inferred from samplings taken at other points. In about 35% of the 18 patients, TCR clonotype switching occurred after therapy, and every newly emerging clone was STAT3 wild type. Persisting codominant clonotypes in some patients meant a small but highly pathogenic clone may have been missed. Every T-LGLL patient showed at least one immunodominant TCRbeta clonotype, and about half showed multiple immunodominant subclonotypes. The burden of the dominant TCR clone was higher than the STAT3 mutant burden in several patients, which suggests that the STAT3 mutation arose secondarily inside a clone that had already expanded. The linking of therapy response to changes in TCR clonal burden was complicated by variable intervals between samplings and differing treatment regimens.

This clone has only one observation. No cognate antigen has been identified for it. One base away there is no much larger clone; base qualities are not given. The TCR comes from a man aged 80 or over with T-cell large granular lymphocyte leukemia. Some clones in this sample may be carry-over from other donors' samples. The age is the age at diagnosis. The rearranged segments are TRBV18 and TRBJ2-3, with TRBD2 matching 8 junction bases. Sequenced material: peripheral blood mononuclear cells. The nucleotide sequence reads as follows: TGTGCCAGCTCACCCCGCGGGGGGAACACAGATACGCAGTATTTT. Its protein product is CASSPRGGNTDTQYF.